This TCR beta chain originates from a study of cytomegalovirus exposure and HLA in healthy donors. This clone was detected once. Libraries were prepared by immunoSEQ multiplex PCR; TCRdb keeps only in-frame clonotypes and omits some of them. The table lists about 330,000 clones, about 85% of them singletons, with approximately 1% in the top ten. CDR1 and CDR2 from the germline V gene are SGHAT and FQNNGV. The CDR3 runs to 15 residues. Unmatched junction bases numbered 8, after V lost 5 bases and J lost 7 bases. The receptor's source is a woman under 40 in good health and CMV-seropositive. The sequenced sample was PBMCs. The rearrangement uses TRBV11-2 and TRBJ1-6; 7 bases align to TRBD1. The CDR3 nucleotides are TGTGCCAGCAGCCGAGCCGCGACAGGGAATTCACCCCTCCACTTT. Translated: CASSRAATGNSPLHF.